Described below is a single T cell receptor beta chain sequence and its context. Its cognate antigen is unknown. Each CDR3 protein is one row after TCRdb ran MiXCR on the reads. Among under 850,000 distinct CDR3 sequences listed, 35% to 40% were seen once. These data belong to a study of T cell repertoires in cytomegalovirus infection. Study-wide background: Signatures in public TCR beta sequences pointed to both CMV infection and matching HLA type. Study results and limitations: Carriage of CMV together with the relevant HLA was identifiable through cumulative public TCR beta family frequency. The ex vivo response was dominated by HLA-C-restricted CMV-specific TCR beta clonotypes.

The source of this sequence is a human donor in good health (CMV status not recorded). Some clones in this sample may be carry-over from other donors' samples. The sequencing input was PBMCs.

CDR3 DNA sequence: TGTGCCAGCCACCCTAGGAGCGCAGATACGCAGTATTTT. It codes for CASHPRSADTQYF. This chain connects TRBV6-6 to TRBJ2-3, with D unclear. CDR1 is MNHNY, CDR2 SVGAGI, per germline (reference sequence). V was trimmed by 8 bases and J by 4 bases, leaving 13 bases between them. The CDR3 has 13 residues.